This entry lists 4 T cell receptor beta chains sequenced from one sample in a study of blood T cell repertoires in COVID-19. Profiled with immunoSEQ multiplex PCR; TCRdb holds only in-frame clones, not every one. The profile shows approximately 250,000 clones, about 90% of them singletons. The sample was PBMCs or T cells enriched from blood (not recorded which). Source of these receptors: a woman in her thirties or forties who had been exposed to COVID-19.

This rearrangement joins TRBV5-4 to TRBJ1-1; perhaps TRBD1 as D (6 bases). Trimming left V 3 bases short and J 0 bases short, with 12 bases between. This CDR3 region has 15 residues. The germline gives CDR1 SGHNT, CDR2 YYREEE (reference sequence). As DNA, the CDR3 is TGTGCCAGCAGCTCGGAAGGGGGGGTGAACACTGAAGCTTTCTTT. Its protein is CASSSEGGVNTEAFF.

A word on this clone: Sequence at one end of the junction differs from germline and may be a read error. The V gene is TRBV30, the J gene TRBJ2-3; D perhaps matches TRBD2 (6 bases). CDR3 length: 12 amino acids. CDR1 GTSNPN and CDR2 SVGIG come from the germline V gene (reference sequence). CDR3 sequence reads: CTWGVATDTQYF. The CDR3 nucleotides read TGTACCTGGGGGGTGGCCACAGATACGCAGTATTTT. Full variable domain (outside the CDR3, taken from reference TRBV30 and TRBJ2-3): SQTIHQWPATLVQPVGSPLSLECTVEGTSNPNLYWYRQAAGRGLQLLFYSVGIGQISSEVPQNLSASRPQDRQFILSSKKLLLSDSGFYLCTWGVATDTQYFGPGTRLTVL.

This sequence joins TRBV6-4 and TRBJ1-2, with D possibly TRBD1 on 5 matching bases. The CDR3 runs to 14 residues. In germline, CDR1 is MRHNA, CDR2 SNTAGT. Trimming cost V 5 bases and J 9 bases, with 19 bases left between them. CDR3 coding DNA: TGTGCCAGCAGTCAAAACCAGGGTTCCGTGAGCTACACCTTC. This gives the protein CASSQNQGSVSYTF.

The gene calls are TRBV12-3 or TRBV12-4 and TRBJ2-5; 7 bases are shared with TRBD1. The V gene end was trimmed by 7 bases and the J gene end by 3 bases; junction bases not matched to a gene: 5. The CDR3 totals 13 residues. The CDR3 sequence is CASTRGQEETQYF. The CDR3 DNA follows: TGTGCCAGCACCCGAGGACAGGAAGAGACCCAGTACTTC.